This T cell receptor beta chain was found in a study of blood T cell repertoires in COVID-19. Study as a whole: COVID-19 samples collected from the United States, Italy and Spain covered acute and convalescent phases. Sources were T cells, B-cell-depleted T cells, or PBMCs; the material itself was cDNA or gDNA.

In the original workflow: For nucleated cells, counts were estimated from reference gene primer amplification. Repertoires were generated with immunoSEQ multiplex PCR, while TCRdb's copy carries only in-frame clones and drops some. V and J calls and clone size come straight from that table; D and trimming were deduced from the DNA. The sample includes about 270,000 clones, around nine tenths of them seen just once. The V end was cut by 5 bases, the J end by 12 bases, with 13 bases between. CDR3 length: 11 amino acids. The germline V gene encodes CDR1 SNHLY and CDR2 FYNNEI. The source material was peripheral blood. This chain joins TRBV2 and TRBJ2-5, with a possible D match to TRBD2 (5 bases). The receptor was derived from a man aged 35-49 years with active or convalescent COVID-19. The CDR3: CASSPDNGEYF. CDR3 in DNA: TGTGCCAGCAGTCCAGATAACGGGGAGTACTTC.